This T cell receptor beta chain was sequenced during a study of cytomegalovirus exposure and HLA in healthy donors. Study information: About 85 million unique TCRs from HLA-typed donors were held in an early release of data. General observations from the study: Versus the roughly 700-donor mean, an Asian-associated ancestry cluster reportedly showed fewer N-insertions in a later analysis. Sequencing had likely introduced a cluster of highly shared sequence variants as an artifact. Researchers had no immune exposure information except CMV serostatus available.

V dropped 2 bases and J dropped 7 bases, with 15 bases sitting between them. The V gene's germline CDR1 is MNHEY and CDR2 SVGAGI. The CDR3 runs to 14 residues. PCR was performed using 60 Vbeta and 13 Jbeta primers. The assay was immunoSEQ multiplex PCR, and TCRdb's table has in-frame clones only and misses some. The sample has about 140,000 clones; approximately 86% are singletons. Turning to this clone: Its antigen is currently unknown.

Specimen: PBMCs. The V gene is TRBV6-5, the J gene TRBJ2-7; a weak D match, TRBD1 (5 bases). The clonotype was recovered from a woman between 35 and 50 years old in good health and CMV-seronegative. The CDR3 loop is CASSYESRAREQYF. DNA for the CDR3: TGTGCCAGCAGTTACGAGTCCAGGGCAAGGGAGCAGTACTTC.